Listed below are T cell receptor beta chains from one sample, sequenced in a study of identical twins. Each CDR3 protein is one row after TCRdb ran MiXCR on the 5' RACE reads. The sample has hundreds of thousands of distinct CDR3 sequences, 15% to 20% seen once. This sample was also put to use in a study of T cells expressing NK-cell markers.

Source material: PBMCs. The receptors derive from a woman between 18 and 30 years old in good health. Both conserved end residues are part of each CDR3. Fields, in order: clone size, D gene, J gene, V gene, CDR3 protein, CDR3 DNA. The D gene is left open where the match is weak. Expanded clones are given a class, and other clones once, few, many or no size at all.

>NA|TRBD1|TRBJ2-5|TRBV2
CASRYSATGAETQYF
TGTGCCAGCAGATATTCCGCGACAGGGGCAGAGACCCAGTACTTC
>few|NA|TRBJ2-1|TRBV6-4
CASSAWGGPGSTDNEQFF
TGTGCCAGCAGCGCCTGGGGGGGGCCTGGATCTACGGACAATGAGCAGTTCTTC
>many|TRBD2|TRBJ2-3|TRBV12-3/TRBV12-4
CASSFRLAGADTQYF
TGTGCCAGCAGTTTCAGACTAGCGGGAGCAGATACGCAGTATTTT
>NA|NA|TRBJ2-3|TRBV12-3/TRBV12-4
CASSFSRVLDTQYF
TGTGCCAGCAGTTTTTCCCGGGTTTTAGATACGCAGTATTTT
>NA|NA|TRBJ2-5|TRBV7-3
CASSLMGSSETQYF
TGTGCCAGCAGCTTAATGGGGTCTTCAGAGACCCAGTACTTC
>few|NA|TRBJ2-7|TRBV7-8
CASSKTDTGLSYEQYF
TGTGCCAGCAGCAAAACGGACACCGGGCTCTCCTACGAGCAGTACTTC
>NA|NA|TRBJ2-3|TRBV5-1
CASSLFDGADTQYF
TGCGCCAGCAGCTTGTTCGATGGCGCAGATACGCAGTATTTT
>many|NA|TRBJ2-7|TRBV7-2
CASSLASSYEQYF
TGCGCCAGCAGCTTGGCCAGCTCCTACGAGCAGTACTTC
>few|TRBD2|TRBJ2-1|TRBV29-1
CSVGGGRDSSYNEQFF
TGCAGCGTTGGGGGCGGGAGGGATAGCTCCTACAATGAGCAGTTCTTC
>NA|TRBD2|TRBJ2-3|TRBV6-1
CATSRPSGGYTDTQYF
TGTGCCACTTCAAGGCCCAGCGGGGGTTACACAGATACGCAGTATTTT
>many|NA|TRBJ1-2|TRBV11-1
CASSSPNPRQDQANYGYTF
TGTGCCAGCAGCTCTCCGAACCCTCGACAGGACCAAGCTAACTATGGCTACACCTTC
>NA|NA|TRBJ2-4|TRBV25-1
CASGPLNIQYF
TGTGCCAGCGGTCCTTTAAACATTCAGTACTTC
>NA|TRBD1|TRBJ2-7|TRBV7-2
CASSLRGTVNAYEQYF
TGTGCCAGCAGCTTAAGAGGGACAGTCAACGCCTACGAGCAGTACTTC
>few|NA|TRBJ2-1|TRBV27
CASSLLGNNEQFF
TGTGCCAGCAGTTTATTAGGTAACAATGAGCAGTTCTTC
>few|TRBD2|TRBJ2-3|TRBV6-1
CASSELAGVSDTQYF
TGTGCCAGCAGTGAGCTAGCGGGAGTATCAGATACGCAGTATTTT
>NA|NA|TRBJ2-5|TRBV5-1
CASSLRRGEETQYF
TGCGCCAGCAGCTTGCGCAGGGGCGAAGAGACCCAGTACTTC
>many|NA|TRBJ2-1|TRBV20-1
CSASTAIEQFF
TGCAGTGCTAGTACGGCCATCGAGCAGTTCTTC
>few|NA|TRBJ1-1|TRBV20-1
CSARARQGFTEAFF
TGCAGTGCTCGGGCCCGTCAGGGATTCACTGAAGCTTTCTTT
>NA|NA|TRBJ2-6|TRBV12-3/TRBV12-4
CASSSRPSGANVLTF
TGTGCCAGCAGTTCTAGGCCCTCTGGGGCCAACGTCCTGACTTTC
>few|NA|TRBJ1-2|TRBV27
CASRSMDRVRGYTF
TGTGCCAGCAGATCAATGGACCGGGTGCGCGGCTACACCTTC
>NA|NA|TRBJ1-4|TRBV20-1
CSAYNRAVGEKLFF
TGCAGTGCTTATAACAGGGCCGTAGGGGAAAAACTGTTTTTT
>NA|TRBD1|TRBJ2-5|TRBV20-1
CSPRQGAETQYF
TGCAGTCCCCGGCAGGGGGCTGAGACCCAGTACTTC
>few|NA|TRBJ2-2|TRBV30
CALGPSNTGELFF
TGTGCCTTAGGGCCATCGAACACCGGGGAGCTGTTTTTT
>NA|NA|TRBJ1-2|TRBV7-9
CASSPSGTDHYGYTF
TGTGCCAGCAGCCCCTCCGGGACGGACCACTATGGCTACACCTTC
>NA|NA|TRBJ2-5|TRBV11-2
CASSLRPIGETQYF
TGTGCCAGCAGCTTAAGACCGATCGGAGAGACCCAGTACTTC
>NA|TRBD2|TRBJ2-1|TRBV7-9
CASSYTSGHNEQFF
TGTGCCAGCAGTTATACTAGCGGGCACAATGAGCAGTTCTTC
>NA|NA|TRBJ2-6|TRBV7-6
CASKQGIPGANVLTF
TGTGCCAGCAAGCAGGGTATTCCTGGGGCCAACGTCCTGACTTTC
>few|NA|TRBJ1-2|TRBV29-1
CSVVTNGYGYTF
TGCAGCGTTGTTACTAACGGGTATGGCTACACCTTC
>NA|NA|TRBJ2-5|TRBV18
CASSPPNRGQGKETQYF
TGTGCCAGCTCACCACCGAATAGAGGGCAGGGCAAAGAGACCCAGTACTTC
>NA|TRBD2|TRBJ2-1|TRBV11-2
CASSLDTSERSYNEQFF
TGTGCCAGCAGCTTAGATACTAGCGAACGCTCCTACAATGAGCAGTTCTTC
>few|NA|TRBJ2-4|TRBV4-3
CASSQELSGRGIQYF
TGCGCCAGCAGCCAAGAACTCAGTGGCCGTGGCATTCAGTACTTC
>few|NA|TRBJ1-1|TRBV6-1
CASSEPGGTEAFF
TGTGCCAGCAGTGAACCGGGGGGGACTGAAGCTTTCTTT
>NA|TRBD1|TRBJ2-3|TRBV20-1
CSASLTGTRDTQYF
TGCAGTGCTAGTCTGACAGGGACACGGGATACGCAGTATTTT
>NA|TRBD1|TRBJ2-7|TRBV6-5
CASSYSTGATYEQYF
TGTGCCAGCAGTTACTCGACAGGGGCTACCTACGAGCAGTACTTC
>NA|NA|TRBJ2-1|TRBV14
CASSPFGTFVNEQFF
TGTGCCAGCAGCCCCTTCGGGACTTTCGTTAATGAGCAGTTCTTC
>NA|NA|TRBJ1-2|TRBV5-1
CASSLDIDGYTF
TGCGCCAGCAGCTTGGACATTGATGGCTACACCTTC
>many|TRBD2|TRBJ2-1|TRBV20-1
CSARASGYNEQFF
TGCAGTGCTAGAGCTAGCGGTTACAATGAGCAGTTCTTC
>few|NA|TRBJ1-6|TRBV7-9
CASTPGSSYNSPLHF
TGTGCCAGCACCCCCGGGAGCTCCTATAATTCACCCCTCCACTTT
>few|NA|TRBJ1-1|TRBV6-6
CASSYWGTEEAFF
TGTGCCAGCAGTTACTGGGGGACGGAAGAAGCTTTCTTT
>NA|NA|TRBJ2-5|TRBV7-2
CASSSPPAETQYF
TGTGCCAGCAGCTCCCCCCCGGCGGAGACCCAGTACTTC
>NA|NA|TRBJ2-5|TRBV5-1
CASSRGRLTQETQYF
TGCGCCAGCAGCCGGGGGCGACTGACTCAAGAGACCCAGTACTTC
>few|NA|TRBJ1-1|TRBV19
CASSTSLNTEAFF
TGTGCCAGTAGTACTTCACTGAACACTGAAGCTTTCTTT
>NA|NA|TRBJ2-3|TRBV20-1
CSARAQPQADTQYF
TGCAGTGCTAGAGCCCAGCCCCAGGCAGATACGCAGTATTTT
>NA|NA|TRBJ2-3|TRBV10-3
CAIAIAGPTDTQYF
TGTGCCATCGCCATCGCGGGACCAACAGATACGCAGTATTTT
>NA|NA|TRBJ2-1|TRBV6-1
CASSENPPGTRAGNEQFF
TGTGCCAGCAGTGAAAACCCCCCCGGGACCCGGGCTGGGAATGAGCAGTTCTTC
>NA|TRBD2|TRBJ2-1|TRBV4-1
CASSPSLAGDRFF
TGCGCCAGCAGCCCATCCCTGGCGGGAGATCGGTTCTTC
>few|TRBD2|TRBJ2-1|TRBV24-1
CATSDAGLAGDNEQFF
TGTGCCACCAGTGACGCCGGACTAGCGGGGGACAATGAGCAGTTCTTC
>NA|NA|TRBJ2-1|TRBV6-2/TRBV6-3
CASSGLARTGEQFF
TGTGCCAGCTCTGGCCTAGCGCGTACAGGCGAGCAGTTCTTC
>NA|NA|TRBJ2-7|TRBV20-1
CSARWSGRDEQYF
TGCAGTGCTAGATGGTCGGGGCGAGACGAGCAGTACTTC
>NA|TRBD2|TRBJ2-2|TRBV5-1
CASRHGVAGVYTGELFF
TGCGCCAGCAGACATGGCGTCGCGGGAGTGTACACCGGGGAGCTGTTTTTT
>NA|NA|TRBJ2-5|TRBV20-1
CSASPGTRRETQYF
TGCAGTGCTAGTCCCGGGACTCGTCGGGAGACCCAGTACTTC
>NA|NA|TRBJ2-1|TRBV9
CASSPWRGHEQFF
TGTGCCAGCAGCCCGTGGAGGGGCCATGAGCAGTTCTTC
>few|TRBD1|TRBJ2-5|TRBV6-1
CASRIMTKGGRETQYF
TGTGCCAGCAGGATAATGACCAAAGGGGGCCGCGAGACCCAGTACTTC
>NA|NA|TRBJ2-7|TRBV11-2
CASSLEPRVAYEQYF
TGTGCCAGCAGCTTAGAGCCCAGGGTCGCCTACGAGCAGTACTTC
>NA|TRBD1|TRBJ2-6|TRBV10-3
CAISSPNRQGSSGANVLTF
TGTGCCATCAGTTCCCCCAACCGACAGGGTTCCTCTGGGGCCAACGTCCTGACTTTC
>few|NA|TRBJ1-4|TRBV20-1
CSARDFRNEKLFF
TGCAGTGCTAGAGATTTCAGAAATGAAAAACTGTTTTTT
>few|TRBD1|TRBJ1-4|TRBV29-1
CSGKQGANEKLFF
TGCAGCGGGAAACAGGGGGCTAATGAAAAACTGTTTTTT
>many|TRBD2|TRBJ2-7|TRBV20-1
CSAIRTSGGPYEQYF
TGCAGTGCTATAAGGACTAGCGGGGGCCCTTACGAGCAGTACTTC
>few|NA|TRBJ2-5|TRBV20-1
CSARDRVSQETQYF
TGCAGTGCTAGAGATCGGGTTTCCCAAGAGACCCAGTACTTC